This T cell receptor (beta chain) was sequenced in a study of control samples from healthy donors and cancer patients. This CDR3 has 14 residues. The V gene lost 3 bases and the J gene lost 2 bases, with 10 bases spanning the gap. Germline assignment: CDR1 MDHEN and CDR2 SYDVKM. Profiled with immunoSEQ multiplex PCR; TCRdb holds only in-frame clones, not every one. The sample shows some 150,000 clones, roughly 94% of them seen only once. The TCR was taken from a man aged 60-69 years with colorectal cancer. This chain joins TRBV28 and TRBJ1-1, with D perhaps TRBD1 (5 bases). The sample was PBMCs. The CDR3 here is CASSFSRVNTEAFF. In DNA, the CDR3 is TGTGCCAGCAGTTTTTCCAGGGTTAACACTGAAGCTTTCTTT.